These 2 T cell receptor beta chains were all obtained from the same sample, sequenced in a study of CD8 T cells in ankylosing spondylitis. MiXCR, applied by TCRdb to the 5' RACE reads, yields one record per CDR3 protein. The sample lists approximately 540,000 distinct CDR3 sequences; about 12% were seen once. No antigen has been identified for these receptors. Study-level results: Typical of ankylosing spondylitis blood, it appeared, was a TCR beta motif of seven to nine highly homologous variants.

Input material: blood, either unsorted or a sorted T cell fraction (not recorded which). These receptors originate from a male donor with ankylosing spondylitis.

This chain connects TRBV20-1 to TRBJ1-1; D gene unclear. From germline, CDR1 is DFQATT and CDR2 SNEGSKA (reference sequence). CDR3 size: 14 residues. Trimming shortened V by 2 bases and J by 1 base, and 11 bases separated the two germline ends. CDR3 sequence (DNA): TGCAGTGCTAGAATTCCAGATCGGAACACTGAAGCTTTCTTT. Encoded protein: CSARIPDRNTEAFF.

This clonotype was picked up a small number of times. The chain uses TRBV12-3 or TRBV12-4 and TRBJ2-1; D tentatively reads TRBD1 or TRBD2 (7 bases each). V was shortened by 6 bases and J by 2 bases, with 14 bases between the two germline ends. The CDR3 runs 15 residues. CDR3 amino acids: CASREQGRAYNEQFF. The CDR3 DNA follows: TGTGCCAGCAGGGAACAGGGGAGGGCCTACAATGAGCAGTTCTTC.